This T cell receptor (beta chain) was profiled in a study of Ad26.COV2.S vaccination and SARS-CoV-2 variants. The method was immunoSEQ multiplex PCR; TCRdb's version includes in-frame clones alone and lacks a portion of them. Found here are over 350,000 clones, approximately 91% of them singletons; the top ten hold more than 3%. Treatment described: over 15 received Ad26.COV2.S at low or high dose, single or two shots; about 5 received placebo; per-sample allocation not given. Following the first vaccine or placebo injection, samples were taken on day 63. This material consisted of peripheral blood, taken in a trial of Ad26.COV2.S vaccine versus placebo. The source is a person aged 18-60 years who received the Ad26.COV2.S COVID-19 vaccine or a placebo.

The CDR3, as DNA: TGTGCCAGCAGAAGGAGGGGTCCCCACACTGAAGCTTTCTTT. The encoded protein is CASRRRGPHTEAFF. This chain uses TRBV7-9 with TRBJ1-1, with D possibly being TRBD1 (5 bases). In germline, CDR1 is SEHNR, CDR2 FQNEAQ (reference sequence). The CDR3 is 14 residues long. V lost 6 bases to trimming and J lost 3 bases, with 14 bases between them.